This T cell receptor beta chain was sequenced in a study of shared clonotypes between healthy human individuals. The wider study: Donors had three CD4 naive, three CD4 memory, two CD8 naive and one CD8 memory plate apiece. Study-level points and caveats: What rarefaction showed was incomplete sorted-subset sequencing despite large depth.

Remarks on this clone: Its antigen is unidentified.

Trimming removed 0 bases from V and 8 bases from J, with 13 bases in between. The germline V gene has CDR1 WSHSY and CDR2 SAAADI. The CDR3 covers 14 residues. Libraries were prepared by immunoSEQ multiplex PCR; TCRdb keeps only in-frame clonotypes and omits some of them. This sample carries hundreds of thousands of clones, more than 70% of them seen once, and the ten largest clones take around 2%. The V call is TRBV10-2, the J call TRBJ1-2; D gene unclear. This TCR was sampled from a woman in her thirties in good health. Material for sequencing was memory CD4+ T cells sorted from blood. Subset described: CD45RA-negative fraction. CDR3 coding DNA: TGCGCCAGCAGTGAGTCGACGTCTTCTGGCGGCTACACCTTC. Its protein product is CASSESTSSGGYTF.